The rows below give T cell receptor beta chains drawn from one sample of a study of CD8 T cells in ankylosing spondylitis. TCRdb independently ran MiXCR on the 5' RACE reads; one entry per CDR3 protein. The table has about 220,000 distinct CDR3 sequences, about 10% seen once. Sequencing used blood, either unsorted or a sorted T cell fraction (not recorded which). The source of these receptors is a male donor with ankylosing spondylitis or in good health (not recorded which). CDR3s include the opening cysteine and the closing phenylalanine or tryptophan. The order of the fields is V gene, D gene, clone size, J gene, CDR3 protein, CDR3 DNA. A D gene is named only where the DNA matches it firmly. Only some rows state a clone size, as once, few, many or a class for expanded clones.

v_call: TRBV28
d_call: .
clone_size: few
j_call: TRBJ2-7
cdr3_aa: CASSLETGEQYF
cdr3_nt: TGTGCCAGCAGTTTAGAGACTGGGGAGCAGTACTTC

v_call: TRBV20-1
d_call: TRBD2
clone_size: many
j_call: TRBJ2-1
cdr3_aa: CSAPTSGGYNEQFF
cdr3_nt: TGCAGTGCGCCGACTAGCGGGGGCTACAATGAGCAGTTCTTC

v_call: TRBV5-1
d_call: .
clone_size: many
j_call: TRBJ1-4
cdr3_aa: CASSARLGTNEKLFF
cdr3_nt: TGCGCCAGCAGCGCCCGGTTAGGGACTAATGAAAAACTGTTTTTT

v_call: TRBV20-1
d_call: .
clone_size: .
j_call: TRBJ1-1
cdr3_aa: CSGLLTDRTEAFF
cdr3_nt: TGCAGTGGACTACTGACAGACCGCACTGAAGCTTTCTTT

v_call: TRBV24-1
d_call: TRBD2
clone_size: .
j_call: TRBJ2-5
cdr3_aa: CATSDPSGGGQETQYF
cdr3_nt: TGTGCCACCAGTGATCCTAGCGGGGGGGGCCAAGAGACCCAGTACTTC

v_call: TRBV7-2
d_call: .
clone_size: few
j_call: TRBJ2-5
cdr3_aa: CASSELEGGTQYF
cdr3_nt: TGTGCCAGCAGCGAGCTTGAGGGGGGGACCCAGTACTTC

v_call: TRBV19
d_call: TRBD1
clone_size: few
j_call: TRBJ1-2
cdr3_aa: CASRNPGGGYGYTF
cdr3_nt: TGTGCCAGTAGGAACCCAGGGGGCGGCTATGGCTACACCTTC

v_call: TRBV5-5
d_call: TRBD2
clone_size: many
j_call: TRBJ2-3
cdr3_aa: CASSLAGGARDTQYF
cdr3_nt: TGTGCCAGCAGCTTAGCGGGGGGGGCCAGAGATACGCAGTATTTT

v_call: TRBV7-2
d_call: TRBD2
clone_size: many
j_call: TRBJ2-2
cdr3_aa: CASSLRGTTNTGELFF
cdr3_nt: TGTGCCAGCAGCTTACGGGGGACTACGAACACCGGGGAGCTGTTTTTT

v_call: TRBV29-1
d_call: TRBD2
clone_size: few
j_call: TRBJ2-3
cdr3_aa: CSVGSGESTDTQYF
cdr3_nt: TGCAGCGTTGGGAGCGGGGAGAGCACAGATACGCAGTATTTT

v_call: TRBV5-1
d_call: .
clone_size: .
j_call: TRBJ2-3
cdr3_aa: CASSLVDNLDTQYF
cdr3_nt: TGCGCCAGCAGCTTGGTAGATAATCTGGATACGCAGTATTTT

v_call: TRBV5-1
d_call: .
clone_size: many
j_call: TRBJ2-6
cdr3_aa: CASSTGNTGANVLTF
cdr3_nt: TGCGCCAGCAGCACCGGAAATACTGGGGCCAACGTCCTGACTTTC

v_call: TRBV2
d_call: TRBD1
clone_size: .
j_call: TRBJ2-7
cdr3_aa: CASTLGQGQQYF
cdr3_nt: TGTGCCAGCACTTTAGGACAGGGCCAGCAGTACTTC

v_call: TRBV29-1
d_call: TRBD1
clone_size: many
j_call: TRBJ1-5
cdr3_aa: CSVGGQANSNQPQHF
cdr3_nt: TGCAGCGTCGGCGGACAGGCTAATAGCAATCAGCCCCAGCATTTT

v_call: TRBV12-3/TRBV12-4
d_call: .
clone_size: many
j_call: TRBJ2-1
cdr3_aa: CASRGRKGSYNEQFF
cdr3_nt: TGTGCCAGCAGAGGTAGGAAGGGCTCCTACAATGAGCAGTTCTTC

v_call: TRBV28
d_call: TRBD1
clone_size: few
j_call: TRBJ1-6
cdr3_aa: CASSFRGGTGSLSPLHF
cdr3_nt: TGTGCCAGCAGTTTCCGGGGAGGGACAGGGTCACTTTCACCCCTCCACTTT

v_call: TRBV9
d_call: TRBD1
clone_size: .
j_call: TRBJ1-1
cdr3_aa: CASSVGGTVTEAFF
cdr3_nt: TGTGCCAGCAGCGTAGGGGGGACAGTCACTGAAGCTTTCTTT

v_call: TRBV20-1
d_call: .
clone_size: once
j_call: TRBJ2-1
cdr3_aa: CSAPLRDKRNEQFF
cdr3_nt: TGCAGTGCCCCTCTGCGGGACAAAAGGAATGAGCAGTTCTTC